Sequencing of this T cell receptor beta chain was carried out in a study of T cell repertoires in cytomegalovirus infection. TCRdb fed the reads into MiXCR, producing one record per CDR3 protein. The sample holds fewer than 900,000 distinct CDR3 sequences, 25% to 30% seen once. On this clonotype: Its specificity is unknown.

V shed 5 bases and J shed 3 bases, with 13 bases lying between them. The CDR3 is 14 amino acids. CDR1 is MNHEY and CDR2 is SVGAGI in the germline V gene. The source is a human donor in good health (CMV status not recorded). Some clones in this sample may be carry-over from other donors' samples. The specimen was cultured CD8+ T cells from PBMCs, collected from culture after CMV antigen stimulation. The chain couples TRBV6-5 to TRBJ1-1, with a possible D match to TRBD1 (6 bases). CDR3 nucleotide sequence: TGTGCCAGCAGTAGTGGGGGGCTTGACACTGAAGCTTTCTTT. This translates into CASSSGGLDTEAFF.